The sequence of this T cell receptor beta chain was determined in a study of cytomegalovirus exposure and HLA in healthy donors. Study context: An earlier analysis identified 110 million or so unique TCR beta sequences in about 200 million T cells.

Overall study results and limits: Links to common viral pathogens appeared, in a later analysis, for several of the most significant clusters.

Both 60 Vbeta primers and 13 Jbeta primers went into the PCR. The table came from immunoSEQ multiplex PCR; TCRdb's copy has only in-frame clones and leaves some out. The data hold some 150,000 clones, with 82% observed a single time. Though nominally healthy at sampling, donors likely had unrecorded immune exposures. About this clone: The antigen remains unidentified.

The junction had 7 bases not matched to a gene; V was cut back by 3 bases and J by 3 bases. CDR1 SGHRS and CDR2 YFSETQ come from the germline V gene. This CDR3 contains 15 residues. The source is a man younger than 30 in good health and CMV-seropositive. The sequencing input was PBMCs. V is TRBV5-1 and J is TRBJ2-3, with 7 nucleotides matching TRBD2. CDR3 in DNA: TGCGCCAGCAGCTGGAGAGGGAGGGCGACAGATACGCAGTATTTT. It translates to CASSWRGRATDTQYF.